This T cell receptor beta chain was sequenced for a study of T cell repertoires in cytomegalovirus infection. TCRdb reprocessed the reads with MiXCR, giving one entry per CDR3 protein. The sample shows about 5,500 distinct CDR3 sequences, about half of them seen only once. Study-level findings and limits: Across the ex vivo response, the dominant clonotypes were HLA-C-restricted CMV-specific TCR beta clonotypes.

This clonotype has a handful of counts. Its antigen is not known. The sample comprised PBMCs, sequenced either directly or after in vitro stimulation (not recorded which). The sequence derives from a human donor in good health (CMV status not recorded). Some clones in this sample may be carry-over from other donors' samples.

The CDR3 loop reads CASSEWGPRQPQHF. DNA for the CDR3: TGTGCCAGCAGTGAGTGGGGTCCGCGGCAGCCCCAGCATTTT. The J gene is TRBJ1-5, the V gene TRBV6-1; D is unresolved. V lost 3 bases, J lost 7 bases, and 13 bases lay in between. The CDR3 spans 14 residues. Germline CDR1 reads MNHNS; CDR2 reads SASEGT.